This TCR beta chain was captured in a study of blood T cell repertoires in COVID-19. Across the whole study: The study drew acute and convalescent COVID-19 samples from the United States, Italy and Spain.

The CDR3 is 14 residues long. Trimming shortened V by 3 bases and J by 11 bases, and 16 bases separated the two germline ends. Germline V CDR1 and CDR2: MDHEN, SYDVKM. Method: immunoSEQ multiplex PCR; TCRdb's copy keeps in-frame clones and lacks some. The data contain 220,000 or so clones, just over 85% of them singletons. The sequence came from a woman in her 50s with acute COVID-19. The genes are TRBV28 and TRBJ1-4, with D possibly being TRBD1 (6 bases). Sequenced sample: PBMCs or T cells enriched from blood (not recorded which). This CDR3 reads CASSFAGGQLKLFF. CDR3 nucleotide sequence: TGTGCCAGCAGTTTTGCCGGGGGGCAGTTGAAACTGTTTTTT. The entire variable domain, with the rest obtained from reference TRBV28 and TRBJ1-4, is as follows: DVKVTQSSRYLVKRTGEKVFLECVQDMDHENMFWYRQDPGLGLRLIYFSYDVKMKEKGDIPEGYSVSREKKERFSLILESASTNQTSMYLCASSFAGGQLKLFFGSGTQLSVL.